The 25 T cell receptor beta chains presented below share a single source sample, sequenced in a study of neoadjuvant anti-PD-1 for oral cavity cancer. The table came from immunoSEQ multiplex PCR; TCRdb's copy has only in-frame clones and leaves some out. In the table there are over 60,000 clones, 85% to 90% of which are singletons. Time point reported: after neoadjuvant nivolumab, at surgical resection. Sequenced here: PBMCs, sampled after nivolumab (anti-PD-1) treatment. The receptor source for this set is a person between 40 and 80 years old with oral cavity squamous cell carcinoma.

The gene calls are TRBV29-1 and TRBJ2-5; D remains unclear. Germline V lookup: CDR1 SQVTM, CDR2 ANQGSEA. This CDR3 region has 12 residues. V lost 3 bases, J lost 0 bases, and 5 bases lay in between. CDR3 nucleotides: TGCAGCGTTGACAGGTACCAAGAGACCCAGTACTTC. It translates to CSVDRYQETQYF.

In DNA, the CDR3 is TGTGCCAGCAGCGTAGGAGAGTGGGGTCTAGCCAAAAACATTCAGTACTTC. The encoded protein is CASSVGEWGLAKNIQYF. The chain recombines TRBV9 with TRBJ2-4; D is undetermined. Germline V gene lookup returns CDR1 SGDLS and CDR2 YYNGEE. Trimming removed 0 bases from V and 0 bases from J, with 13 bases in between. This CDR3 comprises 17 residues. Full variable domain (rest looked up from reference TRBV9 and TRBJ2-4): DSGVTQTPKHLITATGQRVTLRCSPRSGDLSVYWYQQSLDQGLQFLIQYYNGEERAKGNILERFSAQQFPDLHSELNLSSLELGDSALYFCASSVGEWGLAKNIQYFGAGTRLSVL.

V is TRBV19 and J is TRBJ2-3; TRBD2 matches at 7 bases. The CDR3 runs 16 residues. Losses at the gene ends were 4 bases for V and 1 base for J; bases not matched to a gene: 8. Germline V gene sequence: CDR1 LNHDA, CDR2 SQIVND (reference sequence). CDR3 DNA: TGTGCCAGTAGTAAGACTAGCTGGTATCGCACAGATACGCAGTATTTT. Translated: CASSKTSWYRTDTQYF.

This chain links TRBV10-2 with TRBJ2-2, with TRBD1 matching 8 bases. Germline V CDR1 and CDR2: WSHSY, SAAADI. The length of the CDR3 is 15 residues. J was trimmed by 5 bases and V by 7 bases; bases with no gene match: 9. The CDR3 region is CASTRTGFLTGELFF. The CDR3 DNA sequence: TGCGCCAGCACTAGGACAGGGTTTTTGACCGGGGAGCTGTTTTTT.

The chain joins TRBV11-3 to TRBJ2-2, with D unresolved. The CDR3 is 13 residues long. The germline V gene has CDR1 SGHNT and CDR2 YENEEA. Trimming shortened V by 5 bases and J by 5 bases, and 9 bases separated the two germline ends. CDR3 protein: CASSLDMTGELFF. In nucleotides, the CDR3 is TGTGCCAGCAGCCTTGATATGACCGGGGAGCTGTTTTTT. Together with reference TRBV11-3 and TRBJ2-2, the CDR3 gives the full variable domain: EAGVVQSPRYKIIEKKQPVAFWCNPISGHNTLYWYLQNLGQGPELLIRYENEEAVDDSQLPKDRFSAERLKGVDSTLKIQPAELGDSAVYLCASSLDMTGELFFGEGSRLTVL.

Here the CDR3 reads CASSLEGSGNTIYF. As DNA, the CDR3 is TGCGCCAGCAGCTTGGAGGGATCTGGAAACACCATATATTTT. The chain couples TRBV5-1 to TRBJ1-3; D is undetermined. The CDR3 is 14 amino acids. The V gene's germline CDR1 is SGHRS and CDR2 YFSETQ. V was shortened by 0 bases and J by 1 base, with 5 bases between the two germline ends.

This CDR3 is CASSFTGSPNSGNTIYF. CDR3 DNA sequence: TGTGCCAGCAGCTTTACGGGCAGCCCGAACTCTGGAAACACCATATATTTT. The J gene is TRBJ1-3, the V gene TRBV5-8; D gene ambiguous. Deletions cut 2 bases from V and 0 bases from J, with 15 bases between. The length of the CDR3 is 17 residues. The germline V gene encodes CDR1 SGHTS and CDR2 YDEGEE. The whole variable domain, remainder taken from reference TRBV5-8 and TRBJ1-3, is EAGVTQSPTHLIKTRGQQATLRCSPISGHTSVYWYQQALGLGLQFLLWYDEGEERNRGNFPPRFSGRQFPNYSSELNVNALELEDSALYLCASSFTGSPNSGNTIYFGEGSWLTVV.

V usage is TRBV5-1 and J usage is TRBJ1-1, with D tentatively TRBD1 (5 bases). The germline gives CDR1 SGHRS, CDR2 YFSETQ. There are 13 residues in the CDR3. V lost 5 bases, J lost 1 base, and 9 bases lay in between. CDR3 residues: CASRQEPNTEAFF. CDR3 nucleotides: TGCGCCAGCAGACAGGAACCGAACACTGAAGCTTTCTTT. The entire variable domain, with the rest obtained from reference TRBV5-1 and TRBJ1-1, is as follows: KAGVTQTPRYLIKTRGQQVTLSCSPISGHRSVSWYQQTPGQGLQFLFEYFSETQRNKGNFPGRFSGRQFSNSRSEMNVSTLELGDSALYLCASRQEPNTEAFFGQGTRLTVV.

The chain combines TRBV27 with TRBJ2-3; 15 nucleotides align to TRBD2. The CDR3 spans 17 residues. The trim removed 3 bases at V and 2 bases at J, leaving 3 bases unmatched. Germline CDR1 MNHEY, CDR2 SMNVEV (reference sequence). CDR3: CASSFRTSGRATDTQYF. The CDR3 DNA reads TGTGCCAGCAGTTTCCGGACTAGCGGGAGGGCCACAGATACGCAGTATTTT.

This chain connects TRBV5-1 to TRBJ1-1; unclear D gene. The germline CDR1 and CDR2 sequences are SGHRS and YFSETQ. This CDR3 spans 14 amino acids. V lost 3 bases and J 1 base, leaving 10 bases between the germline ends. Written as DNA, the CDR3 is TGCGCCAGCAGCTCCGGGCCGGAGAACACTGAAGCTTTCTTT. It specifies CASSSGPENTEAFF.

The rearrangement uses TRBV7-9 and TRBJ1-4; D is undetermined. The CDR3 loop spans 11 amino acids. Trimming shortened V by 8 bases and J by 8 bases, and 9 bases separated the two germline ends. The germline gives CDR1 SEHNR, CDR2 FQNEAQ (reference sequence). The CDR3 DNA reads TGTGCCAGCGGGGAAACGGAAAAACTGTTTTTT. It codes for CASGETEKLFF.

The chain recombines TRBV5-1 with TRBJ2-1, with D maybe TRBD1 (5 bases). CDR1 and CDR2 (germline): SGHRS, YFSETQ. The V end was cut by 2 bases, the J end by 7 bases, with 10 bases between. This CDR3 contains 13 residues. CDR3 protein: CASSFQGGNEQFF. The CDR3 DNA reads as TGCGCCAGCAGCTTCCAGGGTGGAAATGAGCAGTTCTTC.

The J gene is TRBJ2-3, the V gene TRBV4-1; TRBD2 matches at 8 bases. From germline, CDR1 is MGHRA and CDR2 YSYEKL. CDR3 length: 17 amino acids. V shed 0 bases, J shed 4 bases, and the junction held 9 bases outside the gene matches. CDR3 nucleotides: TGCGCCAGCAGCCAAGAAGGTTCTAGCGGGCGGGCAGATACGCAGTATTTT. Encoded protein: CASSQEGSSGRADTQYF.

V usage is TRBV2 and J usage is TRBJ1-2; 9 nucleotides line up with TRBD1. There are 13 residues in the CDR3. Germline V lookup: CDR1 SNHLY, CDR2 FYNNEI. Losses at the gene ends were 8 bases for V and 6 bases for J; bases not matched to a gene: 7. The CDR3 region is CASRDREKNGYTF. In DNA form, the CDR3 reads TGTGCCAGCCGGGACAGGGAGAAAAATGGCTACACCTTC.

The genes are TRBV6-6 and TRBJ1-1, with a tentative D call TRBD1 (6 bases). The CDR3 is 15 residues long. Trimming removed 4 bases at V and 3 bases at J, with 15 bases between. Germline V gene sequence: CDR1 MNHNY, CDR2 SVGAGI (reference sequence). This chain's CDR3 is CASSSEGGWYTEAFF. The CDR3 nucleotides read TGTGCCAGCAGTTCGGAGGGGGGCTGGTACACTGAAGCTTTCTTT.

V is TRBV5-5 and J is TRBJ1-2; the match to TRBD1 covers 7 bases. Trimming took 4 bases from V and 8 from J; bases not matched to a gene: 11. This CDR3 spans 14 amino acids. Germline V lookup: CDR1 SGHKS, CDR2 YYEKEE (reference sequence). Written as DNA, the CDR3 is TGTGCCAGCAGCCCGTTGAGACAGGGATTCGGCTACACCTTC. Amino acids: CASSPLRQGFGYTF.

V usage is TRBV30 and J usage is TRBJ1-1; 8 bases align to TRBD1. This CDR3 is 13 amino acids long. V shed 4 bases, J shed 5 bases, and the junction held 6 bases outside the gene matches. The germline V gene encodes CDR1 GTSNPN and CDR2 SVGIG (reference sequence). The CDR3 loop is CAWTQGAGTEAFF. DNA for the CDR3: TGTGCCTGGACTCAGGGGGCAGGGACTGAAGCTTTCTTT.

This chain connects TRBV2 to TRBJ2-1; D unclear. The CDR3 runs to 15 residues. CDR1 SNHLY and CDR2 FYNNEI come from the germline V gene. V lost 1 base and J lost 7, with 14 bases in between. Written as DNA, the CDR3 is TGTGCCAGCAGTGAAGAGGGATCAGTCCTGAATGAGCAGTTCTTC. The encoded protein is CASSEEGSVLNEQFF.

The chain has TRBV7-8 and TRBJ2-1, with 7 bases fitting TRBD2. This CDR3 contains 15 residues. Germline-derived CDR1 and CDR2 are SGHVS and FQNEAQ. The ends lost 1 base at V and 3 bases at J; junction bases unmatched: 3. CDR3 amino acids: CASSLVTGGYNEQFF. The CDR3 DNA sequence: TGTGCCAGCAGCTTAGTAACGGGGGGCTACAATGAGCAGTTCTTC.

The V and J genes are TRBV29-1 and TRBJ2-5; 14 nucleotides line up with TRBD2. J lost 4 bases, V lost 7 bases, and 2 bases had no gene match. Germline CDR1 is SQVTM and CDR2 is ANQGSEA. The CDR3 consists of 13 residues. This chain's CDR3 is CSGGTSGGETQYF. Written as DNA, the CDR3 is TGCAGCGGCGGGACTAGCGGGGGAGAGACCCAGTACTTC.

This clone was recorded a few times. The chain has TRBV19 and TRBJ1-2; unclear D gene. Germline assignment: CDR1 LNHDA and CDR2 SQIVND (reference sequence). With 5 bases removed from V and 4 bases from J, the gap between germline ends came to 8 bases. CDR3 length: 12 residues. CDR3 region: CASSLSLYGYTF. The CDR3 DNA reads TGTGCCAGTAGTCTATCACTCTATGGCTACACCTTC. Together with reference TRBV19 and TRBJ1-2, the CDR3 gives the full variable domain: DGGITQSPKYLFRKEGQNVTLSCEQNLNHDAMYWYRQDPGQGLRLIYYSQIVNDFQKGDIAEGYSVSREKKESFPLTVTSAQKNPTAFYLCASSLSLYGYTFGSGTRLTVV.

The genes are TRBV5-6 and TRBJ1-1, with TRBD1 as a possible D gene (5 bases). This CDR3 is 14 amino acids long. Germline V gene data show CDR1 as SGHDT and CDR2 as YYEEEE. With 1 base removed from V and 5 bases from J, the gap between germline ends came to 12 bases. CDR3 sequence reads: CASSLTQGGTEAFF. As DNA, the CDR3 is TGTGCCAGCAGCTTGACGCAGGGAGGGACTGAAGCTTTCTTT.

This clone has a single count. The CDR3 protein is CASSEGGGELFF. CDR3 DNA sequence: TGTGCCAGCAGTGAGGGTGGCGGGGAGCTGTTTTTT. This chain uses TRBV2 with TRBJ2-2; no firm D call. Per germline, CDR1 SNHLY and CDR2 FYNNEI. CDR3 length: 12 residues. Trimming removed 3 bases from V and 7 bases from J, with 6 bases in between.

The chain couples TRBV30 to TRBJ2-7; D is uncertain. The V end was cut by 3 bases, the J end by 3 bases, with 15 bases between. Germline V gives CDR1 GTSNPN, CDR2 SVGIG (reference sequence). The CDR3 totals 14 residues. CDR3 region: CAWSLGIGNYEQYF. The CDR3 DNA reads TGTGCCTGGAGCCTAGGGATCGGCAACTACGAGCAGTACTTC.

The J gene is TRBJ2-2, the V gene TRBV5-4, with D unresolved. The CDR3 runs to 14 residues. V lost 2 bases and J lost 3, with 8 bases in between. Germline V gene lookup returns CDR1 SGHNT and CDR2 YYREEE (reference sequence). The CDR3 reads CASSFRGYTGELFF. The CDR3 coding sequence is TGTGCCAGCAGCTTCCGCGGCTACACCGGGGAGCTGTTTTTT.